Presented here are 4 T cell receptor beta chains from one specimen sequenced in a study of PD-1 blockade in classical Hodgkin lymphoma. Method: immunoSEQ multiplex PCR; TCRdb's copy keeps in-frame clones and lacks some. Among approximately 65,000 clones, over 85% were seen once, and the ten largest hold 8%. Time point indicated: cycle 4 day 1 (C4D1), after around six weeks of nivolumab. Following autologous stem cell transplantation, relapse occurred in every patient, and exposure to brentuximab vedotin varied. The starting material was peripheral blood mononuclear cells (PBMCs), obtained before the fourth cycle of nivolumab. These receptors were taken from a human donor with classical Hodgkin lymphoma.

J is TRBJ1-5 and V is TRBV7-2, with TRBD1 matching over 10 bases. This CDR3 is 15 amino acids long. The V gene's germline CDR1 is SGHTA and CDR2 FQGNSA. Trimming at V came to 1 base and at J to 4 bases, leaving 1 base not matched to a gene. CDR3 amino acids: CASSLGQGANQPQHF. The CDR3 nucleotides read TGTGCCAGCAGCTTAGGACAGGGGGCAAATCAGCCCCAGCATTTT.

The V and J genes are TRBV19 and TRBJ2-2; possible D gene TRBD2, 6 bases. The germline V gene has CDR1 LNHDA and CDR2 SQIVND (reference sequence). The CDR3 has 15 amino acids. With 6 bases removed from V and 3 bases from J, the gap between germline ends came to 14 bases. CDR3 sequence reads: CASREWDSHTGELFF. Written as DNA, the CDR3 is TGTGCCAGTAGAGAATGGGACTCCCACACCGGGGAGCTGTTTTTT.

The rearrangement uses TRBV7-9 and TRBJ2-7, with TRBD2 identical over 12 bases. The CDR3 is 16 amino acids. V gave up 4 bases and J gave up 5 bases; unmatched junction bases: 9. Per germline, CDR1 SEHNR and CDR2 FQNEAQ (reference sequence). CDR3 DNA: TGTGCCAGCAGCTCGGTCCTAGCGGGAGGGCCCCACGAGCAGTACTTC. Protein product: CASSSVLAGGPHEQYF.

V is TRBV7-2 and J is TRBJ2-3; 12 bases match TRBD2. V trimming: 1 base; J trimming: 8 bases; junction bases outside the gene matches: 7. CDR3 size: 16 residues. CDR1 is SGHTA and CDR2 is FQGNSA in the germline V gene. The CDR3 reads CASSLVLAGGPVTQYF. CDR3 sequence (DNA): TGTGCCAGCAGCTTAGTTCTAGCGGGAGGGCCAGTTACGCAGTATTTT.